The 21 T cell receptor beta chains below all came from one sample that was sequenced in a study of CD8 T cell repertoires and HIV-1 epitope variants. This table comes from immunoSEQ multiplex PCR, and its TCRdb copy is limited to in-frame clones, with some not included. The table has tens of thousands of clones, roughly four fifths seen once. Sequencing was performed on uncultured baseline CD8+ T cells from peripheral blood mononuclear cells (PBMCs). The receptors were sampled from a male donor with HIV.

The chain has TRBV5-5 and TRBJ2-5, with unresolved D. The CDR3 is 14 residues long. Deletions cut 0 bases from V and 5 bases from J, with 11 bases between. The V gene's germline CDR1 is SGHKS and CDR2 YYEKEE (reference sequence). The chain's CDR3 is CASSLVASSETQYF. CDR3 DNA sequence: TGTGCCAGCAGCTTGGTGGCTAGTTCGGAGACCCAGTACTTC. The variable domain in full, with the rest retrieved from reference TRBV5-5 and TRBJ2-5, is DAGVTQSPTHLIKTRGQQVTLRCSPISGHKSVSWYQQVLGQGPQFIFQYYEKEERGRGNFPDRFSARQFPNYSSELNVNALLLGDSALYLCASSLVASSETQYFGPGTRLLVL.

As to this clone: Other DNA variants within this sample encode the same CDR3. The rearrangement joins TRBV6-6 to TRBJ1-1, with unresolved D. Germline CDR1 MNHNY, CDR2 SVGAGI (reference sequence). The CDR3 is 13 amino acids. Between the trimmed V and J ends, which lost 2 bases and 5 bases, there was a span of 9 bases. The chain's CDR3 is CASSYREGTEAFF. CDR3 DNA sequence: TGTGCCAGCAGTTACAGGGAGGGAACTGAAGCTTTCTTT.

This clone was seen only a few times. The CDR3 bases are TGTGCCAGCAGCTTAGAAAATGGGCCAGGCCAGCAGTACTTC. Translation: CASSLENGPGQQYF. The chain uses TRBV7-2 and TRBJ2-7; unclear D gene. Trimming took 1 base from V and 8 from J, leaving 15 bases between them. Germline values: CDR1 SGHTA, CDR2 FQGNSA. The CDR3 sequence is 14 residues long.

The chain is built from TRBV19 and TRBJ2-1; TRBD2 agrees at 8 bases. Germline CDR1 reads LNHDA; CDR2 reads SQIVND (reference sequence). V trimming: 0 bases; J trimming: 0 bases; junction bases outside the gene matches: 1. The CDR3 totals 16 residues. DNA of the CDR3: TGTGCCAGTAGTATAGACAGCGGGAGCTCCTACAATGAGCAGTTCTTC. Residues: CASSIDSGSSYNEQFF.

This clone was counted a few times. J is TRBJ2-1 and V is TRBV6-6, with D uncertain. The CDR3 length is 14 residues. Germline CDR1 reads MNHNY; CDR2 reads SVGAGI (reference sequence). Trimming pared 0 bases from V and 9 bases from J, leaving 12 bases between. The CDR3 DNA sequence: TGTGCCAGCAGTTACTCAAGAGGTGTCGCTGAGCAGTTCTTC. Its translation is CASSYSRGVAEQFF.

This clone occurred a few times. The gene calls are TRBV27 and TRBJ1-2; no firm D call. The germline V gene has CDR1 MNHEY and CDR2 SMNVEV (reference sequence). The ends were cut back, 3 bases at V and 1 base at J, with 9 bases in the middle. There are 14 residues in the CDR3. In DNA form, the CDR3 reads TGTGCCAGCAGTTTTACAATGGGTAACTATGGCTACACCTTC. This sequence encodes CASSFTMGNYGYTF.

The chain is built from TRBV5-6 and TRBJ2-5; 10 positions match TRBD2. CDR1 and CDR2 from the germline V gene are SGHDT and YYEEEE. Trimming took 1 base from V and 3 from J; bases not matched to a gene: 6. This CDR3 has 16 amino acids. In nucleotides, the CDR3 is TGTGCCAGCAGCTTGCTCCTCGGACTAGCGGAAGAGACCCAGTACTTC. Protein: CASSLLLGLAEETQYF.

This clone was detected a few times. This sequence joins TRBV2 and TRBJ1-3, with D possibly matching TRBD1 (6 bases). With 7 bases removed from V and 0 bases from J, the gap between germline ends came to 13 bases. CDR1 SNHLY and CDR2 FYNNEI come from the germline V gene. CDR3 length: 15 residues. The CDR3 here is CASNRGGSSGNTIYF. The CDR3 nucleotides read TGTGCCAGCAATAGAGGGGGTAGCTCTGGAAACACCATATATTTT.

The rearrangement links TRBV5-4 to TRBJ1-4, with TRBD1 matching over 10 bases. This CDR3 is 18 amino acids long. The V segment lost 4 bases and the J segment 7 bases; nucleotides outside the gene matches: 16. CDR1 is SGHNT and CDR2 is YYREEE in the germline V gene (reference sequence). The CDR3 DNA is TGTGCCAGCAGCGCGACATCGGGACAGGGGATTCCGGGTGAAAAACTGTTTTTT. Its translation is CASSATSGQGIPGEKLFF.

The V gene is TRBV14, the J gene TRBJ2-5; possibly TRBD1 for D (5 bases). The V gene lost 0 bases and the J gene lost 5 bases, with 10 bases spanning the gap. CDR1 is SGHDN, CDR2 FVKESK, per germline. CDR3 size: 14 residues. The CDR3 region has the DNA TGTGCCAGCAGCCAAGATGGGGCGGCGGAGACCCAGTACTTC. This gives the protein CASSQDGAAETQYF.

The chain joins TRBV19 to TRBJ2-5, with 8 bases identical to TRBD1. CDR1 LNHDA and CDR2 SQIVND come from the germline V gene (reference sequence). The CDR3 loop spans 13 amino acids. V shed 8 bases and J 3 bases; nucleotides not matched to a gene: 5. CDR3 protein: CASGGQGKETQYF. The CDR3 coding sequence is TGTGCCAGTGGAGGACAGGGTAAAGAGACCCAGTACTTC.

The rearrangement links TRBV27 to TRBJ1-5; D is ambiguous. The CDR3 is 14 amino acids. Trimming shortened V by 3 bases and J by 0 bases, and 6 bases separated the two germline ends. In germline, CDR1 is MNHEY, CDR2 SMNVEV (reference sequence). This CDR3 reads CASSLGYSNQPQHF. The CDR3 nucleotides read TGTGCCAGCAGTTTGGGCTATAGCAATCAGCCCCAGCATTTT.

This chain connects TRBV5-6 to TRBJ2-3; maybe TRBD1 (6 bases). Germline V lookup: CDR1 SGHDT, CDR2 YYEEEE. V was clipped by 2 bases and J by 4 bases, with 8 bases between them. The CDR3 length is 13 residues. DNA of the CDR3: TGTGCCAGCAGCTTACAGGGACCAGATACGCAGTATTTT. Protein sequence: CASSLQGPDTQYF.

This chain joins TRBV5-4 and TRBJ1-2; no firm D call. V lost 1 base to trimming and J lost 1 base, with 8 bases between them. CDR1 and CDR2 from the germline V gene are SGHNT and YYREEE (reference sequence). The CDR3 runs 14 residues. CDR3 in amino acids: CASSLWGGNYGYTF. The CDR3 DNA is TGTGCCAGCAGCTTGTGGGGTGGTAACTATGGCTACACCTTC.

The chain has TRBV5-4 and TRBJ1-1; D is unresolved. This CDR3 is built from 13 residues. The germline gives CDR1 SGHNT, CDR2 YYREEE (reference sequence). V was cut by 0 bases and J by 5 bases, with 8 bases left in between. CDR3 residues: CASSLGGDTEAFF. CDR3 nucleotide sequence: TGTGCCAGCAGCTTGGGTGGGGATACTGAAGCTTTCTTT.

The rearrangement joins TRBV5-1 to TRBJ2-1, with 8 bases fitting TRBD2. CDR3 length: 13 residues. CDR1 is SGHRS and CDR2 is YFSETQ in the germline V gene. With 5 bases clipped from V and 6 bases from J, the junction kept 4 bases outside the gene matches. The CDR3 region has the DNA TGCGCCAGCAGTACTAGCGGAACCAATGAGCAGTTCTTC. Translated, it gives CASSTSGTNEQFF.

The rearrangement joins TRBV4-2 to TRBJ2-7; D is undetermined. The germline V and J ends were trimmed by 4 bases and 0 bases, with 10 bases remaining between them. This CDR3 is built from 14 residues. Germline CDR1 LGHNA, CDR2 YNFKEQ. The CDR3 nucleotides read TGTGCCAGCAGCCCCCTTGTGACCTCCTACGAGCAGTACTTC. It encodes CASSPLVTSYEQYF.

The chain joins TRBV6-5 to TRBJ1-2, with a possible D match to TRBD1 (5 bases). Trimming stripped 2 bases from V and 2 bases from J, with 9 bases between. Germline assignment: CDR1 MNHEY and CDR2 SVGAGI. The CDR3 length is 14 residues. CDR3 nucleotides: TGTGCCAGCAGTTACGGGACGGGGAACTATGGCTACACCTTC. It yields the protein CASSYGTGNYGYTF.

This clone was seen more than once but under ten times. The V gene is TRBV9, the J gene TRBJ2-1, with D possibly matching TRBD1 (5 bases). The CDR3 spans 14 residues. Between the trimmed V and J ends, which lost 3 bases and 0 bases, there was a span of 7 bases. Germline loops: CDR1 SGDLS, CDR2 YYNGEE. The CDR3 nucleotides read TGTGCCAGCAGCGACGACAGCTCCTACAATGAGCAGTTCTTC. Its protein product is CASSDDSSYNEQFF.

J is TRBJ2-7 and V is TRBV6-1, with TRBD2 identical over 7 bases. The CDR3 sequence is 14 residues long. Germline-derived CDR1 and CDR2 are MNHNS and SASEGT. V was pared by 4 bases and J by 4 bases, with 7 bases of the junction left unmatched. The CDR3 sequence: CASSGEGGPYEQYF. The CDR3, as DNA: TGTGCCAGCAGTGGGGAGGGAGGGCCTTACGAGCAGTACTTC.

This clone was detected a few times. This rearrangement joins TRBV5-1 to TRBJ1-2; 10 bases match TRBD1. The CDR3 has 17 residues. The J segment lost 0 bases and the V segment lost 1 base, leaving 6 bases of the junction unmatched. Germline CDR1 and CDR2: SGHRS and YFSETQ. The CDR3 sequence is CASSLRQGASTNYGYTF. CDR3 nucleotide sequence: TGCGCCAGCAGCTTGAGACAGGGGGCAAGCACTAACTATGGCTACACCTTC.